A selection of T cell receptor beta chains follows, all from one sample in a study of PD-L1 blockade in urothelial cancer. Some clones are missing from TCRdb's copy, which holds only in-frame ones; the method was immunoSEQ multiplex PCR. The data contain just over 20,000 clones, almost 90% of them seen just once; the ten biggest clones take up 15% to 20%. Sequenced material: PBMCs, taken around atezolizumab (anti-PD-L1) treatment. Every receptor here comes from a woman in her fifties or sixties with urothelial cancer. CDR3s leave out the opening cysteine and the closing phenylalanine or tryptophan.

j_call: TRBJ2-7; v_call: TRBV6-5; cdr3_aa: ASSWDRGPYEQY
j_call: TRBJ2-7; v_call: TRBV6-5; cdr3_aa: ASSSTVLSYEQY
j_call: TRBJ2-2; v_call: TRBV19; cdr3_aa: AGTVSLGTGELF
j_call: TRBJ2-7; v_call: TRBV7-2; cdr3_aa: ASGAGSYEQY
j_call: TRBJ1-2; v_call: TRBV27; cdr3_aa: ASSARTGGYYGYT
j_call: TRBJ2-3; v_call: TRBV5-1; cdr3_aa: ASKEVSTDTQY
j_call: TRBJ1-1; v_call: TRBV6-5; cdr3_aa: ASSYGSRLEAF
j_call: TRBJ2-2; v_call: TRBV5-1; cdr3_aa: ASSLSDRGTGELF
j_call: TRBJ2-5; v_call: TRBV4-1; cdr3_aa: ASSRGLLQETQY
j_call: TRBJ2-1; v_call: TRBV28; cdr3_aa: ASSSDRPQF
j_call: TRBJ1-4; v_call: TRBV5-8; cdr3_aa: ASSSQGWGEKLF
j_call: TRBJ2-7; v_call: TRBV15; cdr3_aa: ATSRRDTYEQY
j_call: TRBJ1-2; v_call: TRBV18; cdr3_aa: ASSPGERFGYT
j_call: TRBJ1-1; v_call: TRBV27; cdr3_aa: ASSFLGQGVKDTEAF
j_call: TRBJ1-1; v_call: TRBV7-9; cdr3_aa: ASSFNTGGWTEAF
j_call: TRBJ2-1; v_call: TRBV19; cdr3_aa: ASKLAGAFDEQF
j_call: TRBJ1-1; v_call: TRBV18; cdr3_aa: ASSNRGNTEAF
j_call: TRBJ2-4; v_call: TRBV5-1; cdr3_aa: ASSFNLRDRKNIQY
j_call: TRBJ2-2; v_call: TRBV28; cdr3_aa: ASRRSSTGELF
j_call: TRBJ2-7; v_call: TRBV7-8; cdr3_aa: ASSPWTGGASYEQY
j_call: TRBJ1-1; v_call: TRBV19; cdr3_aa: ATLPRGIMNTEAF
j_call: TRBJ2-1; v_call: TRBV2; cdr3_aa: ASSLGTGGPEQF
j_call: TRBJ2-2; v_call: TRBV28; cdr3_aa: ASSLATGELF
j_call: TRBJ1-5; v_call: TRBV5-8; cdr3_aa: ASSPLNQPQH
j_call: TRBJ2-7; v_call: TRBV10-2; cdr3_aa: ASSVRPLGQGDYEQY
j_call: TRBJ1-2; v_call: TRBV28; cdr3_aa: ASSLLDNYGYT
j_call: TRBJ1-1; v_call: TRBV19; cdr3_aa: ASSPPGVWAEAF
j_call: TRBJ1-1; v_call: TRBV28; cdr3_aa: ASTRDSSNTEAF
j_call: TRBJ2-7; v_call: TRBV9; cdr3_aa: ASSPLAGPYEQY
j_call: TRBJ2-5; v_call: TRBV28; cdr3_aa: ASNRQGTQY
j_call: TRBJ2-7; v_call: TRBV6-5; cdr3_aa: ASSYTGFGYEQY
j_call: TRBJ1-3; v_call: TRBV6-5; cdr3_aa: ASGAGGSGNTIY
j_call: TRBJ2-1; v_call: TRBV5-4; cdr3_aa: ASSLGSRGYNEQF
j_call: TRBJ1-1; v_call: TRBV5-1; cdr3_aa: ASSVQGAGANTEAF
j_call: TRBJ1-1; v_call: TRBV28; cdr3_aa: ASSLAQGVLYTEAF
j_call: TRBJ2-7; v_call: TRBV6-5; cdr3_aa: ASSYSGGQNSYEQY
j_call: TRBJ2-5; v_call: TRBV4-1; cdr3_aa: ASSQQSRGQETQY
j_call: TRBJ2-1; v_call: TRBV11-2; cdr3_aa: ASSPGTSHNEQF
j_call: TRBJ2-5; v_call: TRBV28; cdr3_aa: ASSSSSGTEETQY
j_call: TRBJ2-3; v_call: TRBV5-1; cdr3_aa: ASSLGRQGIYTDTQY
j_call: TRBJ2-7; v_call: TRBV7-9; cdr3_aa: ASSLGSDVSYEQY